This paragraph reports one T cell receptor (beta chain). Measured with immunoSEQ multiplex PCR; TCRdb has only the in-frame clones, and not every one. This table has hundreds of thousands of clones, approximately 91% appearing once. V was pared by 6 bases and J by 6 bases, with 14 bases of the junction left unmatched. CDR1 and CDR2 from the germline V gene are LGHDT and YNNKEL (reference sequence). This CDR3 contains 16 residues. The data were obtained in a study of blood T cell repertoires in COVID-19. The source of this sequence is a woman aged 55-70 years who had recovered from COVID-19. Sequenced: PBMCs or T cells enriched from blood (not recorded which). The chain couples TRBV3-1 (or the pseudogene TRBV3-2) to TRBJ1-5, with 7 bases lining up with TRBD1. DNA for the CDR3: TGTGCCAGCAGTCCCTTCCGGGACAGACGTCCTCAGCCCCAGCATTTT. As protein: CASSPFRDRRPQPQHF.